This TCR beta chain was sequenced for a study of cytomegalovirus exposure and HLA in healthy donors. General observations from the study: Segments of the TCR beta V type were, in most cases, productive about 87% or about 30% of the time in an earlier analysis.

Germline lookup yields CDR1 MNHNS and CDR2 SASEGT. The ends were cut back, 8 bases at V and 0 bases at J, with 11 bases in the middle. The CDR3 has 15 amino acids. Notes on this clone: Its antigen is as yet unknown.

The PCR employed 60 Vbeta primers together with 13 Jbeta primers. Method: immunoSEQ multiplex PCR; TCRdb's copy keeps in-frame clones and lacks some. The data show around 44,000 clones, and the top ten clones hold about 6%. Specimen: PBMCs. The clonotype originates from a male donor in good health and CMV-seropositive. This chain joins TRBV6-1 and TRBJ1-6, with a weak D call TRBD1 (6 bases). The CDR3 region is CASRQASSYNSPLHF. CDR3 DNA: TGTGCCAGCCGACAGGCAAGCTCCTATAATTCACCCCTCCACTTT.